The 20 T cell receptor beta chains given below trace back to one sample, sequenced in a study of blood T cells in healthy people across ages. A sample-barcoded 5' primer and a J-beta primer mix were used in a second PCR of roughly 7 to 11 cycles. One entry per CDR3 protein, called by TCRdb with MiXCR from the 5' RACE reads. This table holds about 1.5 million distinct CDR3 sequences, roughly 40% found once. The sequencing sample was made of blood. These receptors all come from a woman aged 18 to 35 in good health.

This clonotype was counted ten times or more. The genes are TRBV6-2 or TRBV6-3 and TRBJ2-1; either TRBD1 or TRBD2 may fit D (5 bases each). The J call may be in error: the DNA end matches TRBJ2-7 better. CDR1 MNHEY and CDR2 SVGEGT come from the germline V gene. This CDR3 comprises 15 residues. CDR3 nucleotides: TGTGCCAGCAGTTTAGGGGACCCCTCCTACAATGAGCAGTACTTC. Protein product: CASSLGDPSYNEQYF.

There are many counts of this clonotype. This chain links TRBV27 with TRBJ2-1; D remains unclear. This CDR3 is 12 amino acids long. The V end lost 5 bases, the J end lost 7 bases, and 9 bases lay between the germline ends. CDR1 and CDR2 from the germline V gene are MNHEY and SMNVEV (reference sequence). CDR3 sequence: CASSPTPNEQFF. The CDR3 DNA sequence: TGTGCCAGCAGTCCCACCCCGAATGAGCAGTTCTTC.

At least ten counts were recorded for this clonotype. The V and J genes are TRBV6-4 and TRBJ2-1, with 9 nucleotides matching TRBD2. Germline V CDR1 and CDR2: MRHNA, SNTAGT. The CDR3 runs 16 residues. V was clipped by 0 bases and J by 4 bases; unmatched bases: 4. The CDR3 sequence: CASSDSAAGGYNEQFF. The CDR3 DNA is TGTGCCAGCAGTGACTCTGCAGCGGGAGGTTACAATGAGCAGTTCTTC.

CDR3 nucleotides: TGTGCCAGCAGCGTAGCTTACGGGGGGCATGAGCAGTTCTTC. Residues: CASSVAYGGHEQFF. J is TRBJ2-1 and V is TRBV9; maybe TRBD2 (7 bases). The CDR3 length is 14 residues. Trimming left V 0 bases short and J 8 bases short, with 12 bases between. Germline V gene data show CDR1 as SGDLS and CDR2 as YYNGEE.

This clonotype was counted a few times. The chain joins TRBV28 to TRBJ1-2; the D gene is possibly TRBD1 (5 bases). Between the trimmed V and J ends, which lost 7 bases and 3 bases, there was a span of 12 bases. This CDR3 spans 13 amino acids. Per the germline V gene, CDR1 is MDHEN and CDR2 is SYDVKM. CDR3 bases: TGTGCCAGCAAGCTGGAAGGGGACTATGGCTACACCTTC. Its protein product is CASKLEGDYGYTF.

The gene calls are TRBV4-1 and TRBJ1-1; the D is unclear. The CDR3 runs to 14 residues. V lost 7 bases to trimming and J lost 4 bases, with 16 bases between them. CDR1 is MGHRA and CDR2 is YSYEKL in the germline V gene. The CDR3 nucleotides read TGCGCCAGCACCTCCGGGAACCCGGTCACTGAAGCTTTCTTT. Its protein product is CASTSGNPVTEAFF.

This clonotype appeared once. The chain uses TRBV5-1 and TRBJ2-5, with D perhaps TRBD1 (6 bases). Trimming left V 5 bases short and J 11 bases short, with 19 bases between. Per the germline V gene, CDR1 is SGHRS and CDR2 is YFSETQ. The CDR3 runs 13 residues. The CDR3 here is CASSFMGADEQYF. As DNA, the CDR3 is TGCGCCAGCAGTTTTATGGGGGCGGATGAGCAGTACTTC. The full variable domain, with the rest looked up from reference TRBV5-1 and TRBJ2-5, is KAGVTQTPRYLIKTRGQQVTLSCSPISGHRSVSWYQQTPGQGLQFLFEYFSETQRNKGNFPGRFSGRQFSNSRSEMNVSTLELGDSALYLCASSFMGADEQYFGPGTRLLVL.

This clonotype was observed a handful of times. V is TRBV12-3 or TRBV12-4 and J is TRBJ2-7; a possible D gene is TRBD2 (5 bases). The CDR3 runs to 13 residues. V gave up 2 bases and J gave up 5 bases, with 10 bases separating them. For the CDR3, the DNA is TGTGCCAGCAGTTTACTATCCGGGAACGAGCAGTACTTC. It is translated as CASSLLSGNEQYF.

The chain carries TRBV10-3 and TRBJ2-1; D is possibly TRBD2 (6 bases). Trimming removed 11 bases from V and 8 bases from J, with 16 bases in between. Germline CDR1 and CDR2: ENHRY and SYGVKD. CDR3 length: 12 amino acids. In DNA, the CDR3 is TGTGCCGTCTCATCGGGCGGGGATGAGCAGTTCTTC. It yields the protein CAVSSGGDEQFF.

The V call is TRBV19, the J call TRBJ2-3; D gene ambiguous. The V and J ends lost 7 bases and 6 bases respectively, with 5 bases between them. The CDR3 totals 10 residues. Germline-derived CDR1 and CDR2 are LNHDA and SQIVND (reference sequence). The CDR3 DNA reads TGTGCCAGTATTGGCGATACGCAGTATTTT. Its protein is CASIGDTQYF.

J is TRBJ2-3 and V is TRBV5-1; D tentatively fits TRBD1 or TRBD2 (6 bases each). CDR3 length equals 12 residues. CDR1 and CDR2 from the germline V gene are SGHRS and YFSETQ. V was clipped by 4 bases and J by 11 bases, with 14 bases between them. In nucleotides, the CDR3 is TGCGCCAGCAGCATGGTCGGGGGCGTGCAGTATTTT. This codes for CASSMVGGVQYF.

The chain carries TRBV15 and TRBJ2-2; 8 bases are shared with TRBD2. The germline CDR1 and CDR2 sequences are LNHNV and YYDKDF (reference sequence). This CDR3 is 16 amino acids long. Trimming took 0 bases from V and 6 from J; bases not matched to a gene: 6. DNA for the CDR3: TGTGCCACCAGCAGAGATCGAACGGGGGGGCCCGGGGAGCTGTTTTTT. As protein: CATSRDRTGGPGELFF.

This clonotype has more than one count but fewer than ten. This chain joins TRBV7-9 and TRBJ1-4; 8 bases align to TRBD1. The CDR3 is made up of 16 amino acids. The germline V gene encodes CDR1 SEHNR and CDR2 FQNEAQ (reference sequence). V lost 3 bases, J lost 3 bases, and 6 bases stayed unmatched. CDR3 bases: TGTGCCAGCAGCTTCCAGGGGGCGCGAGCTAATGAAAAACTGTTTTTT. Encoded protein: CASSFQGARANEKLFF. Full variable domain (remainder filled in from reference TRBV7-9 and TRBJ1-4): DTGVSQNPRHKITKRGQNVTFRCDPISEHNRLYWYRQTLGQGPEFLTYFQNEAQLEKSRLLSDRFSAERPKGSFSTLEIQRTEQGDSAMYLCASSFQGARANEKLFFGSGTQLSVL.

The V call is TRBV6-1, the J call TRBJ2-2; D not resolved. V was cut by 8 bases and J by 2 bases, with 9 bases left in between. The CDR3 is 13 residues long. Per germline, CDR1 MNHNS and CDR2 SASEGT. The chain's CDR3 is CASYGQNTGELFF. The CDR3 region has the DNA TGTGCCAGCTATGGGCAAAACACCGGGGAGCTGTTTTTT.

V and J are TRBV3-1 and TRBJ1-1; 7 nucleotides agree with TRBD1. Germline V gene lookup returns CDR1 LGHDT and CDR2 YNNKEL (reference sequence). Trimming removed 0 bases from V and 1 base from J; junction bases left unmatched: 5. The CDR3 sequence is 16 residues long. Here the CDR3 DNA reads TGTGCCAGCAGCCAAGACCGGACAGGCCCGAACACTGAAGCTTTCTTT. Translated, it gives CASSQDRTGPNTEAFF. Drawing the rest from reference TRBV3-1 and TRBJ1-1, the complete variable domain is DTAVSQTPKYLVTQMGNDKSIKCEQNLGHDTMYWYKQDSKKFLKIMFSYNNKELIINETVPNRFSPKSPDKAHLNLHINSLELGDSAVYFCASSQDRTGPNTEAFFGQGTRLTVV.

The chain recombines TRBV6-1 with TRBJ2-4; 9 bases are a match to TRBD2. With the DNA end fitting TRBJ2-7 better, the J assignment may be wrong. The germline gives CDR1 MNHNS, CDR2 SASEGT. The CDR3 sequence is 14 residues long. This chain's CDR3 is CASSQSGLAYEQYF. The CDR3 DNA follows: TGTGCCAGCAGCCAATCAGGACTAGCGTACGAGCAGTACTTC.

This clonotype was picked up many times. The chain combines TRBV20-1 with TRBJ2-1, with TRBD2 matching over 14 bases. The CDR3 totals 18 residues. Germline V gene sequence: CDR1 DFQATT, CDR2 SNEGSKA (reference sequence). Trimming cost V 3 bases and J 8 bases; bases outside gene matches: 15. CDR3 sequence reads: CSASPGTSGRISGDEQFF. The CDR3 DNA is TGCAGTGCTAGCCCCGGGACTAGCGGGAGAATAAGTGGGGATGAGCAGTTCTTC.

V gene TRBV6-5 combines with J gene TRBJ2-5; unclear D gene. Germline CDR1 and CDR2: MNHEY and SVGAGI. The length of the CDR3 is 14 residues. V was clipped by 2 bases and J by 5 bases, with 12 bases between them. This chain's CDR3 is CASSYRARWETQYF. CDR3 nucleotides: TGTGCCAGCAGTTACAGGGCCAGATGGGAGACCCAGTACTTC.

The V call is TRBV6-6, the J call TRBJ2-2, with TRBD2 as a possible D gene (6 bases). Trimming left V 6 bases short and J 1 base short, with 12 bases between. The CDR3 is 15 residues long. Germline V CDR1 and CDR2: MNHNY, SVGAGI (reference sequence). CDR3 in amino acids: CASRSNSGNTGELFF. The CDR3 nucleotides read TGTGCCAGCAGGTCAAATAGCGGGAACACCGGGGAGCTGTTTTTT.

The rearrangement links TRBV11-3 to TRBJ2-4, with 8 nucleotides matching TRBD1. The germline CDR1 and CDR2 sequences are SGHNT and YENEEA. The CDR3 runs to 14 residues. With 4 bases clipped from V and 13 bases from J, the junction kept 12 bases outside the gene matches. The CDR3 region has the DNA TGTGCCAGCAGCTATGGACAGGGCTACAATGAGCAGTACTTC. The encoded protein is CASSYGQGYNEQYF.